Presented here are 6 T cell receptor beta chains from one specimen sequenced in a study of shared clonotypes between healthy human individuals. Libraries were prepared by immunoSEQ multiplex PCR; TCRdb keeps only in-frame clonotypes and omits some of them. The table shows about 2.3 million clones, with roughly 90% occurring only once. Input material: naive CD4+ T cells from PBMCs. Subset specified: CD45RA+ positively selected. The receptors stem from a man younger than 35 in good health. Some clones in this sample may be carry-over from other donors' samples.

The chain carries TRBV11-2 and TRBJ2-7; 9 bases agree with TRBD2. The V gene end was trimmed by 5 bases and the J gene end by 4 bases; junction bases not matched to a gene: 9. Germline lookup yields CDR1 SGHAT and CDR2 FQNNGV. CDR3 length: 15 residues. The CDR3 sequence: CASSPQAGGLYEQYF. The DNA for the CDR3 is TGTGCCAGCAGCCCCCAAGCGGGAGGCTTGTACGAGCAGTACTTC.

The chain uses TRBV7-2 and TRBJ2-2; D perhaps matches TRBD1 (6 bases). Trimming removed 5 bases from V and 1 base from J, with 17 bases in between. Germline values: CDR1 SGHTA, CDR2 FQGNSA. The CDR3 totals 17 residues. The CDR3 nucleotides read TGTGCCAGCAGCCTTAGGGGGTCACCCCAGAACACCGGGGAGCTGTTTTTT. Protein product: CASSLRGSPQNTGELFF.

The chain links TRBV14 to TRBJ2-1; D is undetermined. Germline V gene sequence: CDR1 SGHDN, CDR2 FVKESK. Trimming left V 4 bases short and J 15 bases short, with 16 bases between. The CDR3 contains 12 residues. CDR3 nucleotide sequence: TGTGCCAGCAGCCTCACCGCGTCGCTTTTGTTCTTC. Translation gives CASSLTASLLFF.

The CDR3 nucleotides are TGCGCCAGCAGCCACTGGGGTGGGCCAAGCTCCTACGAGCAGTACTTC. This gives the protein CASSHWGGPSSYEQYF. J is TRBJ2-7 and V is TRBV4-1, with D uncertain. The germline V gene has CDR1 MGHRA and CDR2 YSYEKL. V lost 3 bases and J lost 0, with 15 bases in between. The CDR3 runs to 16 residues.

The chain combines TRBV5-6 with TRBJ2-7; 9 bases map to TRBD1. Germline CDR1 is SGHDT and CDR2 is YYEEEE. V gave up 4 bases and J gave up 2 bases; unmatched junction bases: 4. There are 14 residues in the CDR3. The CDR3 loop reads CASSDRDRAYEQYF. The CDR3 DNA reads TGTGCCAGCAGCGACCGGGACAGGGCCTACGAGCAGTACTTC.

The J gene is TRBJ2-3, the V gene TRBV19; TRBD2 matches 10 bases. Per germline, CDR1 LNHDA and CDR2 SQIVND (reference sequence). CDR3 length: 16 amino acids. V lost 5 bases to trimming and J lost 2 bases; unmatched junction nucleotides: 7. The CDR3 DNA is TGTGCCAGTAGTTCTCGACTAGCGGGCCACACAGATACGCAGTATTTT. Residues: CASSSRLAGHTDTQYF.